This TCR beta chain was retrieved from a study of cytomegalovirus exposure and HLA in healthy donors. Use of 60 Vbeta and 13 Jbeta primers characterized the PCR. TCRdb keeps only in-frame clones here, not all; method: immunoSEQ multiplex PCR. The table includes 90,000 to 150,000 clones, 75% to 90% detected once. This clone has just a few counts. Its antigen remains unknown. Overall study results and limits: High sensitivity and specificity were reportedly achieved when the classifier diagnosed cytomegalovirus status.

The CDR3 runs to 17 residues. The V gene end was trimmed by 1 base and the J gene end by 5 bases; junction bases not matched to a gene: 10. Looked up from germline, CDR1 is SGHDN and CDR2 is FVKESK. The rearrangement links TRBV14 to TRBJ2-1; 8 bases are a match to TRBD2. The sequence came from a middle-aged man in good health and CMV-seronegative. The sequenced sample consisted of PBMCs. The CDR3 sequence: CASSQVGSQRGNNEQFF. The CDR3 bases are TGTGCCAGCAGCCAAGTGGGGTCCCAGCGGGGGAACAATGAGCAGTTCTTC.